There are many counts of the clone carrying this TCR beta chain. Germline V gene lookup returns CDR1 DFQATT and CDR2 SNEGSKA (reference sequence). The CDR3 covers 14 residues. Trimming pared 5 bases from V and 1 base from J, leaving 14 bases between. Indicated time point: before trial treatment. Donors were treated with nivolumab, ipilimumab, aspirin, and low-dose cyclophosphamide and radiotherapy. This sample was included in a study of low-dose radiotherapy and immunotherapy resistance in tumors. Study-level information: Every two weeks, one day ahead of radiation and immunotherapy, cyclophosphamide 200 mg/m2 was given (intravenously).

TRAV- and TRBV-specific primers, spanning alpha and beta chains, primed first-strand cDNA. TCRs underwent roughly 19 PCR cycles of amplification with a constant-region primer and V-primer adapter. mRNA, once isolated, was amplified by in vitro transcription. TCRdb analysed the reads with MiXCR anew, one entry per CDR3 protein. The sample includes under 90,000 distinct CDR3 sequences, over 15% of them seen just once. This specimen was PBMCs, taken before treatment. The TCR sequence derives from a male donor with prostate cancer. The chain carries TRBV20-1 and TRBJ1-1; unclear D gene. The CDR3, as DNA: TGCAGTGCTTATCGAGGGTGGGGGAACACTGAAGCTTTCTTT. Encoded protein: CSAYRGWGNTEAFF.